This TCR beta chain was recovered during a study of cytotoxic CD8 clonotypes in ibrutinib-treated CLL. Sequencing was performed with immunoSEQ multiplex PCR; in TCRdb, only in-frame clones are kept and a portion is missing. The sample holds hundreds of thousands of clones, approximately 80% seen once. The J segment lost 7 bases and the V segment lost 0 bases, leaving 4 bases of the junction unmatched. There are 13 residues in the CDR3. Germline V gene lookup returns CDR1 GTSNPN and CDR2 SVGIG (reference sequence). Sequencing used PBMCs, obtained before ibrutinib treatment. This TCR was sampled from a human donor with chronic lymphocytic leukemia. This chain links TRBV30 with TRBJ1-2, with 8 bases identical to TRBD1. This CDR3 is CAWSVQGATGYTF. CDR3 DNA: TGTGCCTGGAGTGTGCAGGGGGCGACTGGCTACACCTTC.